The clone carrying this T cell receptor beta chain was found a few times. Its antigen is unidentified. CDR3 length: 16 amino acids. Unmatched junction bases numbered 9, after V lost 2 bases and J lost 5 bases. Germline loops: CDR1 MNHNY, CDR2 SVGAGI (reference sequence). These data originate in a study of T-cell memory formation after mild COVID-19. TCRdb processed the 5' RACE reads anew with MiXCR; each CDR3 protein has one entry. The table records tens of thousands of distinct CDR3 sequences, 9.5% to 15% of them present only once. General study results and limits: Cross-reactive memory seemingly joined, as some responding clones were found in pre-infection memory.

The V and J genes are TRBV6-6 and TRBJ2-1, with 7 nucleotides matching TRBD2. Sample: PBMCs or a T cell subset sorted from them (not recorded which). This TCR came from a man aged 18-30 years who had mild COVID-19 (a few samples of this study predate the infection). Cell type and time point are not known. In nucleotides, the CDR3 is TGTGCCAGCAGTTACCTGGTTGCGGGGGATGACAATGAGCAGTTCTTC. It yields the protein CASSYLVAGDDNEQFF.